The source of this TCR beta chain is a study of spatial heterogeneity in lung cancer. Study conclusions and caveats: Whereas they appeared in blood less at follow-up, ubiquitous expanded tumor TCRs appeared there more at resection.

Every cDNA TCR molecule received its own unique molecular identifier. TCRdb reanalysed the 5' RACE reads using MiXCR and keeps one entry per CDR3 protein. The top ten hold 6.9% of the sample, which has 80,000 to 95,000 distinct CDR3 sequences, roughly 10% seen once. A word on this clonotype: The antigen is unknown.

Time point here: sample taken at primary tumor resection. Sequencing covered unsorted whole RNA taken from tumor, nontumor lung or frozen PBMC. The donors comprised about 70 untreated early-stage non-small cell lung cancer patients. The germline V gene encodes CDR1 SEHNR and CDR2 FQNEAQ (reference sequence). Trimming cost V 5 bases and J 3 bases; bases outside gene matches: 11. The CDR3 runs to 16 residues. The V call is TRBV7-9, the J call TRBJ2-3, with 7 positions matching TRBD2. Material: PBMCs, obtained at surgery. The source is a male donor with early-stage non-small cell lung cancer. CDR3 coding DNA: TGTGCCAGCAGCCCGCGGGGAGCGGGAAGGACAGATACGCAGTATTTT. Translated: CASSPRGAGRTDTQYF.